Below are 24 T cell receptor beta chains sequenced from a single sample in a study of shared clonotypes between healthy human individuals. Measured with immunoSEQ multiplex PCR; TCRdb has only the in-frame clones, and not every one. The sample lists roughly 1 million clones; approximately 78% were seen once. Sequencing used memory CD4+ T cells from PBMCs. Sample subset: CD45RA-negative fraction. These receptors were collected from a man aged 18 to 30 in good health. Some clones in this sample may be carry-over from other donors' samples.

The chain couples TRBV21-1 to TRBJ2-3; the DNA was not used to check the table's D call, TRBD2. TRBV21-1 is shown as a pseudogene. The CDR3 runs to 15 residues. As DNA, the CDR3 is TGTGCCAGCAGCAAAGAGCGGCGGGAGAAAGATACGCAGTATTTT. It encodes CASSKERREKDTQYF.

This clone has a handful of counts. The V gene is TRBV27, the J gene TRBJ1-1; D call uncertain. Germline V gene lookup returns CDR1 MNHEY and CDR2 SMNVEV (reference sequence). The CDR3 sequence is 14 residues long. Trimming cost V 9 bases and J 1 base, with 15 bases left between them. The DNA for the CDR3 is TGTGCCAGTACGATCCGGACGGGGAACACTGAAGCTTTCTTT. Amino acids: CASTIRTGNTEAFF.

The rearrangement uses TRBV9 and TRBJ1-3; D unclear. V was shortened by 0 bases and J by 0 bases, with 7 bases between the two germline ends. CDR1 and CDR2 (germline): SGDLS, YYNGEE. The CDR3 has 15 residues. Here the CDR3 reads CASSVAPNSGNTIYF. The CDR3 DNA reads as TGTGCCAGCAGCGTAGCCCCAAACTCTGGAAACACCATATATTTT.

The chain has TRBV14 and TRBJ2-1, with no clear D. The CDR3 loop spans 13 amino acids. V lost 6 bases to trimming and J lost 9 bases, with 15 bases between them. Germline CDR1 and CDR2: SGHDN and FVKESK. The CDR3 region is CASSLQGHGEQFF. The DNA of the CDR3 is TGTGCCAGCAGTCTCCAAGGGCACGGTGAGCAGTTCTTC. The full variable domain, rest sourced from reference TRBV14 and TRBJ2-1, is EAGVTQFPSHSVIEKGQTVTLRCDPISGHDNLYWYRRVMGKEIKFLLHFVKESKQDESGMPNNRFLAERTGGTYSTLKVQPAELEDSGVYFCASSLQGHGEQFFGPGTRLTVL.

A note on this clone: As the CDR3 is not closed by the conserved phenylalanine or tryptophan, this likely results from a read error. No DNA is shown, since the ends of the CDR3 on it are uncertain; the CDR3 is the one TCRdb lists. J is TRBJ2-7 and V is TRBV5-6. Germline loops: CDR1 SGHDT, CDR2 YYEEEE. Counting both end residues, the CDR3 totals 8 amino acids. The CDR3: CASSCGTS.

The chain carries TRBV6-1 and TRBJ1-3; D unclear. With 4 bases removed from V and 4 bases from J, the gap between germline ends came to 5 bases. The length of the CDR3 is 12 residues. Looked up from germline, CDR1 is MNHNS and CDR2 is SASEGT. The chain's CDR3 is CASSARGNTIYF. The CDR3 nucleotides read TGTGCCAGCAGTGCCCGGGGAAACACCATATATTTT.

The chain links TRBV18 to TRBJ1-2; D might be TRBD1 (5 bases). The ends were cut back, 1 base at V and 8 bases at J, with 14 bases in the middle. The germline V gene has CDR1 KGHSH and CDR2 LQKENI. The CDR3 runs to 14 residues. The CDR3 DNA reads as TGTGCCAGCTCACCACAGACGGGGGTACAGGGCTACACCTTC. It yields the protein CASSPQTGVQGYTF.

The chain couples TRBV18 to TRBJ1-1, with 7 bases lining up with TRBD1. The CDR3 sequence is 16 residues long. Per the germline V gene, CDR1 is KGHSH and CDR2 is LQKENI. J lost 1 base, V lost 0 bases, and 5 bases had no gene match. In DNA form, the CDR3 reads TGTGCCAGCTCACCACCGGAAGGGACAGCGAACACTGAAGCTTTCTTT. Its protein product is CASSPPEGTANTEAFF.

This clone was counted between two and nine times. This rearrangement joins TRBV27 to TRBJ2-1; TRBD2 agrees at 10 bases. This CDR3 region has 17 residues. The germline gives CDR1 MNHEY, CDR2 SMNVEV (reference sequence). The V gene end was trimmed by 2 bases and the J gene end by 10 bases; junction bases not matched to a gene: 14. The DNA of the CDR3 is TGTGCCAGCAGTTTACAGGCGGGACTAGCGTATAGGGGAGAGCAGTTCTTC. It encodes CASSLQAGLAYRGEQFF.

CDR3 DNA sequence: TGTGCCAGCAGCTTAGATACACGGAACACCGGGGAGCTGTTTTTT. Its protein product is CASSLDTRNTGELFF. This chain uses TRBV11-3 with TRBJ2-2; D is unclear. The CDR3 is made up of 15 amino acids. CDR1 is SGHNT and CDR2 is YENEEA in the germline V gene. V was trimmed by 0 bases and J by 1 base, leaving 6 bases between them.

With respect to this clone: The same CDR3 can be traced to other DNA sequences in this sample. The V call is TRBV20-1, the J call TRBJ2-3; no definite D call. Trimming cost V 5 bases and J 6 bases, with 9 bases left between them. CDR1 is DFQATT, CDR2 SNEGSKA, per germline (reference sequence). The CDR3 length is 11 residues. The CDR3 loop reads CSALSRDTQYF. The CDR3 coding sequence is TGCAGTGCTTTGTCCCGGGATACGCAGTATTTT.

This clone appeared a few times. V and J are TRBV19 and TRBJ1-1; 7 nucleotides align to TRBD1. Germline trimming cut 3 bases from V and 1 base from J; bases unmatched to any gene: 5. Germline V gene sequence: CDR1 LNHDA, CDR2 SQIVND (reference sequence). The CDR3 spans 15 residues. The DNA of the CDR3 is TGTGCCAGTAGTATCCCGACAGGGACGAACACTGAAGCTTTCTTT. This translates into CASSIPTGTNTEAFF.

The chain uses TRBV7-9 and TRBJ2-2; D may be TRBD2 (6 bases). Germline V lookup: CDR1 SEHNR, CDR2 FQNEAQ (reference sequence). The V end lost 5 bases, the J end lost 7 bases, and 17 bases lay between the germline ends. The CDR3 is 15 residues long. The CDR3 loop is CASSPWREALGELFF. The CDR3 nucleotides are TGTGCCAGCAGCCCCTGGAGGGAGGCACTCGGGGAGCTGTTTTTT.

V usage is TRBV27 and J usage is TRBJ2-7, with D uncertain. V was trimmed by 5 bases and J by 2 bases, leaving 13 bases between them. Germline CDR1 and CDR2: MNHEY and SMNVEV (reference sequence). The CDR3 spans 14 residues. CDR3 nucleotides: TGTGCCAGCAGTCAAAATCAACAGACCTACGAGCAGTACTTC. As protein: CASSQNQQTYEQYF.

The chain has TRBV28 and TRBJ1-1; TRBD1 matches 9 bases. The J segment lost 1 base and the V segment lost 7 bases, leaving 10 bases of the junction unmatched. This CDR3 spans 16 amino acids. Germline V gene lookup returns CDR1 MDHEN and CDR2 SYDVKM. CDR3 loop: CASKPTGGLPNTEAFF. CDR3 bases: TGTGCCAGCAAACCGACAGGGGGGTTGCCGAACACTGAAGCTTTCTTT.

A few counts support this clone. The J gene is TRBJ2-3, the V gene TRBV9, with 11 positions matching TRBD2. CDR3 length equals 18 residues. The germline V gene encodes CDR1 SGDLS and CDR2 YYNGEE. With 0 bases clipped from V and 3 bases from J, the junction kept 9 bases outside the gene matches. CDR3 sequence (DNA): TGTGCCAGCAGCGTAGGAGGGCTAGCGGGAGGTTTAACAGATACGCAGTATTTT. Its translation is CASSVGGLAGGLTDTQYF.

The V gene is TRBV2, the J gene TRBJ2-3; 14 nucleotides agree with TRBD2. The CDR3 extends over 14 amino acids. The junction had 2 bases not matched to a gene; V was cut back by 6 bases and J by 6 bases. The germline V gene encodes CDR1 SNHLY and CDR2 FYNNEI. The CDR3, as DNA: TGTGCCAGCAGGGGGACTAGCGGGAGCGATACGCAGTATTTT. Residues: CASRGTSGSDTQYF.

This clone turned up a few times. This rearrangement joins TRBV21-1 to TRBJ2-7; the table's D gene call, TRBD2, was not cross checked with the DNA. TRBV21-1 has pseudogene status. This CDR3 contains 15 residues. DNA for the CDR3: TGTGCCAGCAGCCTTGTAAGGGAGCGATACTACGAGCAGTACTTC. Translated: CASSLVRERYYEQYF.

The rearrangement links TRBV2 to TRBJ2-3; 9 bases line up with TRBD2. Germline V gene data show CDR1 as SNHLY and CDR2 as FYNNEI. V gave up 2 bases and J gave up 5 bases; unmatched junction bases: 5. The CDR3 loop spans 15 amino acids. The DNA for the CDR3 is TGTGCCAGCAGTGAACTAGCGGGAAACGGAGATACGCAGTATTTT. It codes for CASSELAGNGDTQYF.

This chain joins TRBV7-8 and TRBJ1-2; 8 nucleotides match TRBD1. Germline CDR1 SGHVS, CDR2 FQNEAQ. V lost 3 bases and J lost 6; bases outside the gene matches: 9. The CDR3 extends over 15 amino acids. CDR3 DNA sequence: TGTGCCAGCAGCTTCTGGACAGGGAAGGGAGATGGCTACACCTTC. Its translation: CASSFWTGKGDGYTF.

The chain links TRBV9 to TRBJ2-5; D unresolved. Germline-derived CDR1 and CDR2 are SGDLS and YYNGEE. The CDR3 sequence is 14 residues long. V was trimmed by 2 bases and J by 0 bases, leaving 8 bases between them. The CDR3 spells CASSVRSDQETQYF. The CDR3 DNA follows: TGTGCCAGCAGCGTGAGGTCGGACCAAGAGACCCAGTACTTC.

Concerning this clone itself: The sample has other DNA sequences that encode this CDR3 too. This sequence joins TRBV11-2 and TRBJ2-7, with 11 bases fitting TRBD2. The trim removed 5 bases at V and 4 bases at J, leaving 1 base unmatched. This CDR3 is 13 amino acids long. CDR1 and CDR2 from the germline V gene are SGHAT and FQNNGV. CDR3 sequence: CASSIAGGYEQYF. The CDR3 nucleotides read TGTGCCAGCAGCATAGCGGGAGGGTACGAGCAGTACTTC.

This clone came up a few times. This rearrangement joins TRBV27 to TRBJ2-3; 7 bases align to TRBD1. Looked up from germline, CDR1 is MNHEY and CDR2 is SMNVEV (reference sequence). Losses at the gene ends were 3 bases for V and 3 bases for J; bases not matched to a gene: 6. The CDR3 is 15 amino acids. The CDR3 region is CASSFRAQGTDTQYF. Here the CDR3 DNA reads TGTGCCAGCAGTTTTAGGGCACAGGGGACAGATACGCAGTATTTT.

This chain connects TRBV27 to TRBJ1-5; D is undetermined. V was trimmed by 10 bases and J by 5 bases, leaving 27 bases between them. The CDR3 totals 17 residues. The germline V gene has CDR1 MNHEY and CDR2 SMNVEV (reference sequence). CDR3 nucleotide sequence: TGTGCCATCACACCCCGATCTGGCGGGGTAGCAGATCAGCCCCAGCATTTT. The encoded protein is CAITPRSGGVADQPQHF.